The 25 T cell receptor beta chains in this list originate from one sample, sequenced in a study of blood T cell repertoires in COVID-19. Produced via immunoSEQ multiplex PCR; TCRdb's table is partial and in-frame only. Of about 84,000 clones in the sample, over 90% were seen once. The source material was peripheral blood. Receptors were obtained from a human donor with active COVID-19. The donor label of this sample is uncertain.

J is TRBJ1-6 and V is TRBV19; D unclear. The CDR3 runs 19 residues. Germline lookup yields CDR1 LNHDA and CDR2 SQIVND (reference sequence). V was pared by 3 bases and J by 4 bases, with 22 bases between. CDR3 protein: CASSISLMAGSAYNSPLHF. The CDR3 DNA reads TGTGCCAGTAGTATCTCCCTCATGGCAGGCTCGGCGTATAATTCACCCCTCCACTTT.

The V and J genes are TRBV7-2 and TRBJ2-7; possibly TRBD1 for D (5 bases). The CDR3 totals 15 residues. Trimming removed 5 bases from V and 2 bases from J, with 16 bases in between. The germline V gene encodes CDR1 SGHTA and CDR2 FQGNSA. In DNA, the CDR3 is TGTGCCAGCAGCCAGGACAAGATTCTTACCTACGAGCAGTACTTC. Protein sequence: CASSQDKILTYEQYF.

J is TRBJ2-7 and V is TRBV7-9, with D possibly matching TRBD2 (5 bases). Trimming removed 5 bases at V and 0 bases at J, with 11 bases between. Germline assignment: CDR1 SEHNR and CDR2 FQNEAQ (reference sequence). This CDR3 is built from 14 residues. The CDR3, as DNA: TGTGCCAGCAGCGTGGACTCAAGCTCCTACGAGCAGTACTTC. This gives the protein CASSVDSSSYEQYF.

The rearrangement links TRBV11-2 to TRBJ2-3, with D possibly matching TRBD1 (6 bases). This CDR3 has 12 amino acids. Per germline, CDR1 SGHAT and CDR2 FQNNGV. Trimming removed 5 bases from V and 7 bases from J, with 10 bases in between. The CDR3 sequence: CASSPDSYTQYF. DNA for the CDR3: TGTGCCAGCAGCCCGGACAGCTATACGCAGTATTTT.

This chain connects TRBV6-1 to TRBJ2-6, with TRBD1 as a possible D gene (5 bases). The V and J ends lost 2 bases and 1 base respectively, with 15 bases between them. The CDR3 runs to 18 residues. Germline V gene data show CDR1 as MNHNS and CDR2 as SASEGT. The CDR3 nucleotides read TGTGCCAGCAGTGAACAGGTTCTCAGGGCTTCTGGGGCCAACGTCCTGACTTTC. As protein: CASSEQVLRASGANVLTF.

V and J are TRBV6-5 and TRBJ1-2; D is unresolved. Between the trimmed V and J ends, which lost 8 bases and 5 bases, there was a span of 6 bases. CDR3 length: 10 residues. Germline-derived CDR1 and CDR2 are MNHEY and SVGAGI. CDR3 loop: CASWSYGYTF. The CDR3 nucleotides are TGTGCCAGCTGGAGTTATGGCTACACCTTC.

The chain links TRBV20-1 to TRBJ1-4; the D is unclear. In germline, CDR1 is DFQATT, CDR2 SNEGSKA (reference sequence). The V end lost 3 bases, the J end lost 3 bases, and 14 bases lay between the germline ends. CDR3 length: 15 residues. The chain's CDR3 is CSASDAGRANEKLFF. The CDR3 bases are TGCAGTGCTAGTGATGCGGGGAGGGCTAATGAAAAACTGTTTTTT.

The rearrangement uses TRBV7-6 and TRBJ2-7, with 7 positions matching TRBD2. V shed 0 bases and J 5 bases; nucleotides not matched to a gene: 4. This CDR3 has 14 amino acids. Per germline, CDR1 SGHVS and CDR2 FNYEAQ. Written as DNA, the CDR3 is TGTGCCAGCAGCTTAGCCGGGGAGGGCCACGAGCAGTACTTC. Translating it yields CASSLAGEGHEQYF.

The chain's CDR3 is CASSLGTAGTQYF. In DNA form, the CDR3 reads TGTGCCAGCAGCCTTGGGACAGCAGGGACCCAGTACTTC. The chain employs TRBV7-9 and TRBJ2-5, with TRBD1 matching 7 bases. The V segment lost 5 bases and the J segment 7 bases; nucleotides outside the gene matches: 7. There are 13 residues in the CDR3. The germline V gene encodes CDR1 SEHNR and CDR2 FQNEAQ (reference sequence).

This CDR3 is CASSLSGQLNTEAFF. The CDR3 DNA reads TGTGCCAGCAGCTTATCCGGACAACTGAACACTGAAGCTTTCTTT. The chain links TRBV7-2 to TRBJ1-1, with D possibly matching TRBD1 (5 bases). CDR3 length: 15 amino acids. CDR1 is SGHTA, CDR2 FQGNSA, per germline. V was clipped by 2 bases and J by 0 bases, with 10 bases between them.

The chain employs TRBV6-2 or TRBV6-3 and TRBJ2-4; possibly TRBD1 for D (6 bases). The germline V and J ends were trimmed by 1 base and 1 base, with 11 bases remaining between them. The CDR3 has 16 amino acids. Looked up from germline, CDR1 is MNHEY and CDR2 is SVGEGT. CDR3 sequence reads: CASSYLQGEAKNIQYF. CDR3 coding DNA: TGTGCCAGCAGTTACTTACAGGGAGAGGCCAAAAACATTCAGTACTTC.

The chain has TRBV7-2 and TRBJ1-2; no clear D gene. The CDR3 loop spans 14 amino acids. Between the trimmed V and J ends, which lost 4 bases and 4 bases, there was a span of 13 bases. CDR1 and CDR2 from the germline V gene are SGHTA and FQGNSA. This chain's CDR3 is CASSSRGTFYGYTF. In DNA, the CDR3 is TGTGCCAGCAGCTCCCGGGGTACCTTCTATGGCTACACCTTC.

The chain joins TRBV11-3 to TRBJ2-7; 9 nucleotides match TRBD1. The CDR3 is 15 residues long. Per germline, CDR1 SGHNT and CDR2 YENEEA. With 4 bases clipped from V and 2 bases from J, the junction kept 6 bases outside the gene matches. The CDR3 DNA follows: TGTGCCAGCAGCTCAACCGGGACAGGGCCCTACGAGCAGTACTTC. Its translation: CASSSTGTGPYEQYF.

With respect to this clone: The same CDR3 can be traced to other DNA sequences in this sample. J is TRBJ1-1 and V is TRBV5-1, with 11 positions matching TRBD1. The CDR3 spans 16 residues. Trimming cost V 1 base and J 5 bases; bases outside gene matches: 7. The germline V gene encodes CDR1 SGHRS and CDR2 YFSETQ. CDR3 bases: TGCGCCAGCAGCTTGTCCTCGGGACAGGGGGTTACTGAAGCTTTCTTT. This sequence encodes CASSLSSGQGVTEAFF. Full variable domain (missing parts from reference TRBV5-1 and TRBJ1-1): KAGVTQTPRYLIKTRGQQVTLSCSPISGHRSVSWYQQTPGQGLQFLFEYFSETQRNKGNFPGRFSGRQFSNSRSEMNVSTLELGDSALYLCASSLSSGQGVTEAFFGQGTRLTVV.

The V call is TRBV18, the J call TRBJ2-1, with D unresolved. V lost 2 bases to trimming and J lost 10 bases, with 15 bases between them. The CDR3 has 14 residues. Per the germline V gene, CDR1 is KGHSH and CDR2 is LQKENI. The CDR3 protein is CASSPNELPVEQFF. In DNA form, the CDR3 reads TGTGCCAGCTCACCAAACGAATTACCGGTCGAGCAGTTCTTC.

CDR3 coding DNA: TGCGCCAGCAGTTTACTGGGACAGCCGCCGGATGAAGCTTTCTTT. It translates to CASSLLGQPPDEAFF. The chain recombines TRBV5-1 with TRBJ1-1; 7 positions match TRBD1. This CDR3 is 15 amino acids long. The J segment lost 7 bases and the V segment lost 5 bases, leaving 14 bases of the junction unmatched. CDR1 is SGHRS and CDR2 is YFSETQ in the germline V gene.

This clone was seen only once. V and J are TRBV7-9 and TRBJ2-4; 7 bases agree with TRBD2. J lost 2 bases, V lost 3 bases, and 10 bases had no gene match. This CDR3 spans 17 amino acids. CDR1 SEHNR and CDR2 FQNEAQ come from the germline V gene (reference sequence). Here the CDR3 DNA reads TGTGCCAGCAGCTTGACACACGGGGGGATTACCAAAAACATTCAGTACTTC. Translation: CASSLTHGGITKNIQYF.

This chain uses TRBV28 with TRBJ1-5; a weak D match, TRBD1 (5 bases). V lost 4 bases, J lost 9 bases, and 10 bases lay in between. Germline V gives CDR1 MDHEN, CDR2 SYDVKM. The CDR3 consists of 12 residues. DNA of the CDR3: TGTGCCAGCAGTTGGGGGGAGGGGCCCCAGCATTTT. Translating it yields CASSWGEGPQHF.

This clone appeared a single time. This sequence joins TRBV3-1 (or the pseudogene TRBV3-2) and TRBJ2-3; D might be TRBD2 (6 bases). V dropped 3 bases and J dropped 3 bases, with 13 bases sitting between them. The CDR3 spans 15 residues. Germline-derived CDR1 and CDR2 are LGHDT and YNNKEL (reference sequence). The CDR3 DNA reads as TGTGCCAGCAGCCAGGGGTCCGCGGGGACAGATACGCAGTATTTT. It is translated as CASSQGSAGTDTQYF.

The chain joins TRBV28 to TRBJ2-2; 7 bases match TRBD1. The CDR3 spans 14 residues. V lost 7 bases, J lost 2 bases, and 4 bases stayed unmatched. Germline V gene lookup returns CDR1 MDHEN and CDR2 SYDVKM. For the CDR3, the DNA is TGTGCCAGCAAAGGGACAGTCAACACCGGGGAGCTGTTTTTT. It specifies CASKGTVNTGELFF.

The V gene is TRBV21-1, the J gene TRBJ2-7; the table's D gene call, TRBD2, was not cross checked with the DNA. TRBV21-1 is a listed pseudogene. This CDR3 comprises 19 residues. The CDR3 DNA reads as TGTGCCAGCATCCGATATAAGATCGGGACTAGCGGCCACTCCTACGAGCAGTACTTC. Protein: CASIRYKIGTSGHSYEQYF.

This sequence joins TRBV5-4 and TRBJ1-6; 11 nucleotides align to TRBD1. The length of the CDR3 is 14 residues. After removal of 5 bases from V and 5 bases from J, the junction contained 0 bases not matched to a gene. Per germline, CDR1 SGHNT and CDR2 YYREEE (reference sequence). Written as DNA, the CDR3 is TGTGCCAGCAGGGGACAGGGGGATAATTCACCCCTCCACTTT. Its protein product is CASRGQGDNSPLHF.

The rearrangement joins TRBV7-9 to TRBJ2-2, with 8 positions matching TRBD2. The junction had 6 bases not matched to a gene; V was cut back by 4 bases and J by 8 bases. Germline CDR1 is SEHNR and CDR2 is FQNEAQ (reference sequence). CDR3 length: 14 residues. In nucleotides, the CDR3 is TGTGCCAGCAGCTCCCTAGCGGGCCGGGGGGAGCTGTTTTTT. The encoded protein is CASSSLAGRGELFF.

This clone was counted a few times. The chain joins TRBV7-2 to TRBJ1-5; TRBD1 might be the D (5 bases). V gave up 3 bases and J gave up 8 bases, with 14 bases separating them. The CDR3 is 14 amino acids. CDR1 and CDR2 from the germline V gene are SGHTA and FQGNSA. The CDR3 nucleotides are TGTGCCAGCAGCTTGGGGCGGGGAAGGGAGCCCCAGCATTTT. This translates into CASSLGRGREPQHF.

This chain joins TRBV27 and TRBJ2-7; 8 bases agree with TRBD1. V lost 8 bases and J lost 7; bases outside the gene matches: 4. Per the germline V gene, CDR1 is MNHEY and CDR2 is SMNVEV (reference sequence). This CDR3 has 11 residues. CDR3 DNA: TGTGCCAGCGGAACAGGGGGAGAGCAGTACTTC. Protein: CASGTGGEQYF.